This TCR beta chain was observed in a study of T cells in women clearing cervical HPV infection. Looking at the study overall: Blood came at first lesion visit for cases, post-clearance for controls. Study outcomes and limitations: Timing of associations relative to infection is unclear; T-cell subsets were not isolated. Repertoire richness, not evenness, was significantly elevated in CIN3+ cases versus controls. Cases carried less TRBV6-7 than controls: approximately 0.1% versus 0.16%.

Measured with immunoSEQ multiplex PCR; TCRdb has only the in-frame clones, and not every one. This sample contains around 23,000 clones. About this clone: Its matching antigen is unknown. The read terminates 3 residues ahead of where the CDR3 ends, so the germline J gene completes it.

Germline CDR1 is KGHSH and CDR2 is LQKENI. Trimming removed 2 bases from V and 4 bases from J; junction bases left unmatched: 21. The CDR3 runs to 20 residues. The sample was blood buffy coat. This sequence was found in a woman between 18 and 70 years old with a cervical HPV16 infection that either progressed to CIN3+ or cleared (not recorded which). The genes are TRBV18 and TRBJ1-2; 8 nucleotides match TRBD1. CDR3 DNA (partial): TGTGCCAGCTCACCATCGAGGTTTACCGGGACAGGCCTACTCTCCTATGGC. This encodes CASSPSRFTGTGLLSYG. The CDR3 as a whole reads CASSPSRFTGTGLLSYGYTF.